This T cell receptor (beta chain) stems from a study of T cells in Graves' hyperthyroidism and ophthalmopathy. RNA transcripts gave rise to amplified TCR beta CDR3 regions. Initially, a first-round RT-PCR of the TCR CDR3 employed the HTBI primer set. Each CDR3 protein is one row after TCRdb ran MiXCR on the multiplex PCR reads. This sample has a few hundred thousand distinct CDR3 sequences, with under 60% found just once. Germline CDR1 SGHTA, CDR2 FQGNSA. The length of the CDR3 is 13 residues. V dropped 5 bases and J dropped 7 bases, with 13 bases sitting between them. Diagnosis relied on clinical symptoms, serum thyroxine and TRAb, thyroid ultrasound and orbital computed tomography.

This TCR was recovered from a woman aged 18-29 years with Graves' hyperthyroidism. Sequenced material: peripheral blood or thyroid tissue (not recorded which). The rearrangement links TRBV7-2 to TRBJ2-3, with D perhaps matching TRBD2 (5 bases). The CDR3 bases are TGTGCCAGCAGCACCCGGCCTAGCAATACGCAGTATTTT. Protein: CASSTRPSNTQYF. The whole variable domain, filled in from reference TRBV7-2 and TRBJ2-3, reads GAGVSQSPSNKVTEKGKDVELRCDPISGHTALYWYRQSLGQGLEFLIYFQGNSAPDKSGLPSDRFSAERTGGSVSTLTIQRTQQEDSAVYLCASSTRPSNTQYFGPGTRLTVL.